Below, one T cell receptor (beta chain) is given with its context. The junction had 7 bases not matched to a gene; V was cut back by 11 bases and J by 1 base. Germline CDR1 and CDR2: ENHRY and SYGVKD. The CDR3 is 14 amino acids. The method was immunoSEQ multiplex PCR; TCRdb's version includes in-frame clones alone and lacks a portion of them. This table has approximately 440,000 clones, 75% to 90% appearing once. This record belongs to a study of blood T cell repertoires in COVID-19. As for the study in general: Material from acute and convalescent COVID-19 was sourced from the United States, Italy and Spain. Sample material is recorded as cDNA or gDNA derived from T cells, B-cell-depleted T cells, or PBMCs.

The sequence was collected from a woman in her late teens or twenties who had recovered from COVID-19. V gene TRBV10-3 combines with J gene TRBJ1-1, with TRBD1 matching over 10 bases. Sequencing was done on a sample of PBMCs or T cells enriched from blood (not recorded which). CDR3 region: CAVRGTGENTEAFF. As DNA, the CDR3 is TGTGCCGTACGGGGGACAGGGGAGAACACTGAAGCTTTCTTT.